This T cell receptor (beta chain) appears in the sequencing data of a study of blood T cell repertoires in COVID-19. Study-level information: The United States, Italy and Spain were the sources of the acute and convalescent COVID-19 samples.

Participants, about 18 to 90 years old, spanned about two dozen US areas. Cohort placement rested on clinical history that participants reported themselves. The repertoire was sequenced with immunoSEQ multiplex PCR; TCRdb's copy has only in-frame clones and lacks some. Of 150,000 to 200,000 clones in the sample, approximately 88% were seen once. The source material was PBMCs or T cells enriched from blood (not recorded which). This clonotype originated in a man between 65 and 85 years old who had been exposed to COVID-19.

This CDR3 is CASSLTPLAGETQYF. The CDR3 nucleotides read TGTGCCAGCAGCTTAACCCCCCTAGCGGGGGAGACCCAGTACTTC. This chain connects TRBV7-3 to TRBJ2-5; 9 bases line up with TRBD2. The CDR3 sequence is 15 residues long. Germline-derived CDR1 and CDR2 are SGHTA and FQGTGA. Trimming cost V 0 bases and J 5 bases; bases outside gene matches: 4.